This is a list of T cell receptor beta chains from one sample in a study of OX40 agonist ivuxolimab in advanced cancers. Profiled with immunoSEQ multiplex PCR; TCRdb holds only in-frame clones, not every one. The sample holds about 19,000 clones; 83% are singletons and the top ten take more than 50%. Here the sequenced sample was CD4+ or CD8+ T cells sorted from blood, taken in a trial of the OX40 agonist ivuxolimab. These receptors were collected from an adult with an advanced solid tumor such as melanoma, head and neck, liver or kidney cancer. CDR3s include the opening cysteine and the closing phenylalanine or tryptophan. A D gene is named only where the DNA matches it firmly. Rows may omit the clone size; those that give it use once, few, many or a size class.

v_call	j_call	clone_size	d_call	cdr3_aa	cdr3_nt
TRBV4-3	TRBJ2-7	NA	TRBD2	CASSLLAGDHYEQYF	TGCGCCAGCAGCCTACTAGCGGGGGATCACTACGAGCAGTACTTC
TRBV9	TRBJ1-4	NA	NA	CASSATGTGGEKLFF	TGTGCCAGCAGCGCGACCGGGACCGGGGGTGAAAAACTGTTTTTT
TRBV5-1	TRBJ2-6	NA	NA	CASSLESGANVLTF	TGCGCCAGCAGCTTGGAGAGTGGGGCCAACGTCCTGACTTTC
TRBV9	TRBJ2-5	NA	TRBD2	CASSVAGVGHQYF	TGTGCCAGCAGCGTCGCGGGGGTAGGTCACCAGTACTTC
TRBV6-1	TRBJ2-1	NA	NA	CASREYNEQFF	TGTGCCAGCAGGGAATACAATGAGCAGTTCTTC
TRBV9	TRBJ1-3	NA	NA	CASSVDYIGNTIYF	TGTGCCAGCAGCGTAGATTACATAGGAAACACCATATATTTT
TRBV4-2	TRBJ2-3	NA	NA	CASTSVGTDTQYF	TGTGCCAGCACCTCTGTGGGCACAGATACGCAGTATTTT
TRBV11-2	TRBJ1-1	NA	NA	CASSHRVALGPEAFF	TGTGCCAGCAGCCATAGGGTAGCCCTCGGGCCTGAAGCTTTCTTT
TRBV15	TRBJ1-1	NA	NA	CATSTPWGMNTEAFF	TGTGCCACCAGCACCCCGTGGGGGATGAACACTGAAGCTTTCTTT
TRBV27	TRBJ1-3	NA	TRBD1	CASSLSGGGFGNTIYF	TGTGCCAGCAGTTTATCCGGAGGGGGCTTTGGAAACACCATATATTTT
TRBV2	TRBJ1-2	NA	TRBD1	CASSLWDRSRYGYTF	TGTGCCAGCAGTCTTTGGGACAGGAGTCGCTATGGCTACACCTTC
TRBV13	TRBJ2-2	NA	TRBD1	CASSLEGQENTGELFF	TGTGCCAGCAGCTTAGAGGGACAGGAGAACACCGGGGAGCTGTTTTTT
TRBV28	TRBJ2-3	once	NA	CASSLWGDTQYF	TGTGCCAGCAGTTTATGGGGGGATACGCAGTATTTT
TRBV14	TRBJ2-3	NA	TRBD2	CASSLLSGGGDTQYF	TGTGCCAGCAGTCTATTAAGCGGGGGAGGGGATACGCAGTATTTT
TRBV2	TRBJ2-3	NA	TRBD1	CASSDRTGRGTDTQYF	TGTGCCAGCAGTGACCGGACAGGGCGAGGCACAGATACGCAGTATTTT
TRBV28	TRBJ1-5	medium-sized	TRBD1	CAGQGAYSNQPQHF	TGTGCCGGACAGGGGGCCTATAGCAATCAGCCCCAGCATTTT
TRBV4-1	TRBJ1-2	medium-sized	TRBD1	CASSQMGQGAYYGYTF	TGCGCCAGCAGCCAAATGGGACAGGGGGCTTACTATGGCTACACCTTC
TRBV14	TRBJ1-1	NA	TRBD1	CASSQQGTGEGAFF	TGTGCCAGCAGCCAACAGGGGACAGGTGAGGGAGCTTTCTTT
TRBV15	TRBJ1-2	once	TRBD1	CATSRDRTGGYYGYTF	TGTGCCACCAGCAGAGATCGGACAGGGGGGTACTATGGCTACACCTTC
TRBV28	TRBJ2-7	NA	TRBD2	CASSLNPLTSGSHYGKTYEQYF	TGTGCCAGCAGTTTAAACCCGCTGACTAGCGGGTCCCATTATGGCAAAACCTACGAGCAGTACTTC
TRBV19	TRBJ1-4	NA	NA	CASSIEGPNEKLFF	TGTGCCAGTAGTATAGAGGGCCCTAATGAAAAACTGTTTTTT
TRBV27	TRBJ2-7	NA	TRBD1	CASSTGGLEQYF	TGTGCCAGCAGCACAGGGGGTCTCGAGCAGTACTTC
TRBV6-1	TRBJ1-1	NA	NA	CASSQEENTEAFF	TGTGCCAGCAGTCAAGAGGAAAACACTGAAGCTTTCTTT
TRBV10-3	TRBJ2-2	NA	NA	CATQEGTGELFF	TGTGCCACCCAGGAGGGGACCGGGGAGCTGTTTTTT
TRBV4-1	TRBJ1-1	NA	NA	CASSLVTGIPEAFF	TGCGCCAGCAGTCTCGTTACAGGTATCCCTGAAGCTTTCTTT
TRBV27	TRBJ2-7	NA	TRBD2	CASSLSGTSGGRSSYEQYF	TGTGCCAGCAGTTTATCCGGGACTAGCGGGGGTAGGAGCTCCTACGAGCAGTACTTC
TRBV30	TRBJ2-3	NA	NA	CAWSALVGSSADTQYF	TGTGCCTGGAGCGCCCTAGTTGGCAGTAGCGCAGATACGCAGTATTTT
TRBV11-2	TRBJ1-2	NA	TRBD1	CASSLDRDNGYTF	TGTGCCAGCAGCTTGGACAGGGACAATGGCTACACCTTC
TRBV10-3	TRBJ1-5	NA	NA	CAISATRVVSSNQPQHF	TGTGCCATCAGTGCCACCAGGGTGGTTTCGAGCAATCAGCCCCAGCATTTT
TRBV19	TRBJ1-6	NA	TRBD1	CASSIGGTGGSPLHF	TGTGCCAGTAGTATCGGCGGGACAGGGGGTTCACCCCTCCACTTT
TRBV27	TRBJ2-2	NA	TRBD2	CASSLIPGLDGTGELFF	TGTGCCAGCAGTTTAATTCCCGGACTAGACGGAACCGGGGAGCTGTTTTTT
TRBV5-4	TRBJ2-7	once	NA	CASSWGSAYEQYF	TGTGCCAGCAGCTGGGGTTCGGCCTACGAGCAGTACTTC
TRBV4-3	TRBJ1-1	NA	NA	CASSQEKSGRTEAFF	TGCGCCAGCAGCCAAGAGAAGTCAGGGAGGACTGAAGCTTTCTTT
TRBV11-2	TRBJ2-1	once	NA	CASSSSNEQFF	TGTGCCAGCAGCTCCAGCAATGAGCAGTTCTTC
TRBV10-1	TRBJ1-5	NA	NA	CASSNLRPKHSNQPQHF	TGCGCCAGCAGTAACCTCCGACCGAAACATAGCAATCAGCCCCAGCATTTT
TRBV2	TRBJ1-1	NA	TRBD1	CASSVSFRDGTGPRSTEAFF	TGTGCCAGCAGTGTATCTTTTAGAGACGGGACAGGCCCTAGGTCCACTGAAGCTTTCTTT
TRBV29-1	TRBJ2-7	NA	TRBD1	CSGGQEPYEQYF	TGCAGCGGAGGACAGGAACCGTACGAGCAGTACTTC
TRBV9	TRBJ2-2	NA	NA	CASSVSSTGELFF	TGTGCCAGCAGCGTTTCAAGCACCGGGGAGCTGTTTTTT
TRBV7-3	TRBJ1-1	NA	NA	CASSTDSGNTEAFF	TGTGCCAGCAGCACAGACAGCGGGAACACTGAAGCTTTCTTT
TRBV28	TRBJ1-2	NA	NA	CASSPGAYGYTF	TGTGCCAGCAGCCCCGGGGCCTATGGCTACACCTTC
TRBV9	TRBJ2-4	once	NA	CASSVDGGRDIQYF	TGTGCCAGCAGCGTAGACGGGGGGCGGGACATTCAGTACTTC
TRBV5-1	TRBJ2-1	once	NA	CASSFPGEYSSSYNEQFF	TGCGCCAGCAGCTTCCCTGGGGAATACTCGAGCTCCTACAATGAGCAGTTCTTC
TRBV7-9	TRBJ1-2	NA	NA	CASSPPEGPNYGYTF	TGTGCCAGCAGCCCTCCGGAGGGTCCGAACTATGGCTACACCTTC
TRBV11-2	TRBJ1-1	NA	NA	CASSLGQVAPEAFF	TGTGCCAGCAGCTTAGGGCAGGTTGCGCCCGAAGCTTTCTTT
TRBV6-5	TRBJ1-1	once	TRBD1	CASTYRGLNTEAFF	TGTGCCAGCACCTACAGGGGGCTCAACACTGAAGCTTTCTTT
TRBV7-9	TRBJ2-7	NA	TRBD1	CASSSGTGTEQYF	TGTGCCAGCAGCTCCGGGACAGGGACCGAGCAGTACTTC
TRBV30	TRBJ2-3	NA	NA	CAWGLDTQYF	TGTGCCTGGGGACTTGATACGCAGTATTTT
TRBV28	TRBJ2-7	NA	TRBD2	CASSLSGGYEQYF	TGTGCCAGCAGTTTAAGCGGGGGGTACGAGCAGTACTTC
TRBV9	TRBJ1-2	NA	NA	CASKDYGYTF	TGTGCCAGCAAGGATTATGGCTACACCTTC
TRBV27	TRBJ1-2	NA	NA	CASSLSVRETAWNYGYTF	TGTGCCAGCAGTTTATCGGTCCGGGAGACAGCCTGGAACTATGGCTACACCTTC
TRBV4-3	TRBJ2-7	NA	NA	CASSQGRAGHYEQYF	TGCGCCAGCAGCCAAGGAAGGGCCGGTCACTACGAGCAGTACTTC
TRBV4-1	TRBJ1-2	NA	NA	CASSQNGVANYGYTF	TGCGCCAGCAGCCAAAACGGGGTAGCCAACTATGGCTACACCTTC
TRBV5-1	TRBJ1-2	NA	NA	CASSLWQTNYGYTF	TGCGCCAGCAGCTTATGGCAGACCAACTATGGCTACACCTTC
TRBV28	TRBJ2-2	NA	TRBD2	CASRIAGGANTGELFF	TGTGCCAGCAGGATAGCGGGGGGCGCGAACACCGGGGAGCTGTTTTTT
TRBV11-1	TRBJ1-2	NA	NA	CASSAHESGIAVHGYTF	TGTGCCAGCAGCGCACATGAGTCCGGGATAGCAGTCCATGGCTACACCTTC